One and the same sample provided the 24 T cell receptor beta chains below, sequenced in a study of CD8+ T cells in alopecia areata. The treatment is: oral pan-JAK inhibitor, 5-10 mg twice daily. The sequencing template was cDNA reverse transcribed from extracted RNA. The repertoire was sequenced with immunoSEQ multiplex PCR; TCRdb's copy has only in-frame clones and lacks some. The sample has roughly 180,000 clones, about 53% seen once. The sequencing here drew on CD8+ T cells sorted from blood, taken at week 24, from a patient treated with tofacitinib. These receptors were collected from a human donor with alopecia areata.

The chain links TRBV7-2 to TRBJ2-7; D remains unclear. Germline CDR1 is SGHTA and CDR2 is FQGNSA. This CDR3 has 15 amino acids. Trimming left V 1 base short and J 3 bases short, with 13 bases between. The DNA of the CDR3 is TGTGCCAGCAGCTTAGGGCCTAGTTCGGGCTACGAGCAGTACTTC. Translated: CASSLGPSSGYEQYF.

This chain connects TRBV15 to TRBJ1-6, with a possible D match to TRBD1 (5 bases). Germline V gene sequence: CDR1 LNHNV, CDR2 YYDKDF (reference sequence). V was trimmed by 4 bases and J by 10 bases, leaving 20 bases between them. The CDR3 loop spans 16 amino acids. CDR3 sequence reads: CATSTSLPGEGSPLHF. As DNA, the CDR3 is TGTGCCACCAGCACGAGCTTACCGGGGGAGGGATCACCCCTCCACTTT.

This clone has more than one count but fewer than ten. The genes are TRBV6-1 and TRBJ1-5; D gene uncertain. The V and J ends lost 7 bases and 6 bases respectively, with 7 bases between them. The CDR3 has 11 residues. Per germline, CDR1 MNHNS and CDR2 SASEGT. Here the CDR3 reads CASTGSQPQHF. The CDR3 DNA is TGTGCCAGCACCGGATCTCAGCCCCAGCATTTT.

The CDR3 region is CSVADRVNDGYGYTF. CDR3 nucleotides: TGCAGCGTCGCGGACAGGGTGAACGATGGCTATGGCTACACCTTC. The J gene is TRBJ1-2, the V gene TRBV29-1; 8 bases align to TRBD1. The CDR3 is 15 residues long. V was pared by 6 bases and J by 4 bases, with 13 bases of the junction left unmatched. In germline, CDR1 is SQVTM, CDR2 ANQGSEA.

Worth noting for this clone: This specimen includes other DNA sequences encoding the same CDR3. The chain recombines TRBV4-3 with TRBJ2-6; no definite D call. V lost 0 bases to trimming and J lost 0 bases, with 3 bases between them. The CDR3 extends over 15 amino acids. In germline, CDR1 is LGHNA, CDR2 YSLEER. CDR3: CASSQDNSGANVLTF. In nucleotides, the CDR3 is TGCGCCAGCAGCCAAGATAACTCTGGGGCCAACGTCCTGACTTTC.

The CDR3 here is CASRLPGTQYEQYF. CDR3 sequence (DNA): TGTGCCAGCAGACTCCCCGGGACCCAATACGAGCAGTACTTC. The chain joins TRBV5-6 to TRBJ2-7; D could derive from TRBD1 or TRBD2 (5 bases each). This CDR3 is built from 14 residues. In germline, CDR1 is SGHDT, CDR2 YYEEEE. Between the trimmed V and J ends, which lost 5 bases and 4 bases, there was a span of 16 bases.

The rearrangement joins TRBV7-9 to TRBJ1-1; no reliable D call. Trimming left V 5 bases short and J 6 bases short, with 10 bases between. This CDR3 has 12 residues. The germline gives CDR1 SEHNR, CDR2 FQNEAQ (reference sequence). CDR3 region: CASSPTEAEAFF. The CDR3 bases are TGTGCCAGCAGCCCAACCGAGGCTGAAGCTTTCTTT.

The chain couples TRBV15 to TRBJ2-4; TRBD1 might be the D (6 bases). The V gene's germline CDR1 is LNHNV and CDR2 YYDKDF (reference sequence). V was clipped by 1 base and J by 16 bases, with 20 bases between them. There are 14 residues in the CDR3. CDR3: CATSRAVGPPGVYF. The CDR3 nucleotides are TGTGCCACCAGCAGAGCGGTGGGGCCGCCAGGGGTATACTTC.

This chain uses TRBV4-3 with TRBJ1-4; the D is unclear. V was clipped by 1 base and J by 6 bases, with 6 bases between them. The CDR3 extends over 13 amino acids. CDR1 and CDR2 from the germline V gene are LGHNA and YSLEER. In DNA form, the CDR3 reads TGCGCCAGCAGCCAAGCCGAGGATGAAAAACTGTTTTTT. Encoded protein: CASSQAEDEKLFF.

The genes are TRBV19 and TRBJ1-5; TRBD1 matches 9 bases. The V gene end was trimmed by 1 base and the J gene end by 5 bases; junction bases not matched to a gene: 3. CDR3 length: 15 residues. CDR1 is LNHDA, CDR2 SQIVND, per germline (reference sequence). The CDR3 loop is CASSIGDRADQPQHF. The CDR3 DNA sequence: TGTGCCAGTAGTATAGGGGACAGGGCAGATCAGCCCCAGCATTTT.

This clone was observed a handful of times. This chain connects TRBV5-1 to TRBJ2-7, with 9 bases fitting TRBD1. V was clipped by 4 bases and J by 3 bases; unmatched bases: 5. The CDR3 has 14 amino acids. Germline loops: CDR1 SGHRS, CDR2 YFSETQ. As DNA, the CDR3 is TGCGCCAGCAGCCCGGGACAGGGACTCTACGAGCAGTACTTC. Translating gives CASSPGQGLYEQYF.

This clone showed up just a few times. The V and J genes are TRBV4-3 and TRBJ1-4, with D hard to call. The CDR3 totals 15 residues. The germline V and J ends were trimmed by 0 bases and 5 bases, with 10 bases remaining between them. CDR1 and CDR2 from the germline V gene are LGHNA and YSLEER. CDR3 nucleotides: TGCGCCAGCAGCCAAGAGACGGGCAGCAATGAAAAACTGTTTTTT. Amino acid sequence: CASSQETGSNEKLFF.

The CDR3 here is CASSPDSSTYEQYF. CDR3 nucleotides: TGTGCCAGCAGCCCAGACAGTTCTACCTACGAGCAGTACTTC. The V call is TRBV9, the J call TRBJ2-7, with a tentative D call TRBD1 (5 bases). Germline CDR1 SGDLS, CDR2 YYNGEE. V lost 4 bases and J 2 bases, leaving 13 bases between the germline ends. The CDR3 contains 14 residues.

The chain links TRBV10-2 to TRBJ2-2; the D gene is possibly TRBD1 (5 bases). Germline CDR1 reads WSHSY; CDR2 reads SAAADI. V lost 2 bases and J lost 7, with 11 bases in between. There are 14 residues in the CDR3. Written as DNA, the CDR3 is TGCGCCAGCAGTGAGCACAGGATTAACGGGGAGCTGTTTTTT. It codes for CASSEHRINGELFF.

The gene calls are TRBV4-3 and TRBJ2-1; no clear D gene. Trimming shortened V by 0 bases and J by 0 bases, and 15 bases separated the two germline ends. Looked up from germline, CDR1 is LGHNA and CDR2 is YSLEER. The CDR3 consists of 18 residues. This CDR3 reads CASSQDFPRRRSYNEQFF. CDR3 sequence (DNA): TGCGCCAGCAGCCAAGACTTCCCCAGGAGACGCTCCTACAATGAGCAGTTCTTC.

The chain couples TRBV29-1 to TRBJ2-7, with 8 bases lining up with TRBD1. In germline, CDR1 is SQVTM, CDR2 ANQGSEA. The V gene end was trimmed by 0 bases and the J gene end by 7 bases; junction bases not matched to a gene: 8. The CDR3 is made up of 14 amino acids. The CDR3 protein is CSVEDGQGAGEQYF. The CDR3 DNA sequence: TGCAGCGTTGAAGATGGGCAGGGGGCGGGAGAGCAGTACTTC.

The chain couples TRBV7-2 to TRBJ1-5; the D gene is possibly TRBD1 (5 bases). This CDR3 comprises 14 residues. Germline V gene lookup returns CDR1 SGHTA and CDR2 FQGNSA. V was shortened by 6 bases and J by 2 bases, with 11 bases between the two germline ends. DNA of the CDR3: TGTGCCAGCAGTAAGGGACTGGGCAATCAGCCCCAGCATTTT. It is translated as CASSKGLGNQPQHF.

This clone was found a few times. The genes are TRBV13 and TRBJ2-2; the D call may be TRBD1 or TRBD2 (5 bases each). CDR1 and CDR2 from the germline V gene are PRHDT and FYEKMQ (reference sequence). The CDR3 is made up of 17 amino acids. V gave up 4 bases and J gave up 0 bases, with 15 bases separating them. The CDR3 loop reads CASSSERGSTNTGELFF. The CDR3 DNA follows: TGTGCCAGCAGCTCCGAGAGGGGTAGCACGAACACCGGGGAGCTGTTTTTT.

This clone has just a few counts. The V call is TRBV7-9, the J call TRBJ1-1; D is unresolved. CDR1 is SEHNR, CDR2 FQNEAQ, per germline (reference sequence). V lost 5 bases and J 4 bases, leaving 17 bases between the germline ends. The CDR3 length is 15 residues. CDR3 in DNA: TGTGCCAGCAGCCGTGAGTCCCACGCGACCACTGAAGCTTTCTTT. Its protein product is CASSRESHATTEAFF.

The chain uses TRBV10-3 and TRBJ2-1, with D unclear. The germline gives CDR1 ENHRY, CDR2 SYGVKD. Trimming pared 6 bases from V and 10 bases from J, leaving 10 bases between. The CDR3 is 11 amino acids. DNA for the CDR3: TGTGCCATCAGAGGTACCGTAGAGCAGTTCTTC. It translates to CAIRGTVEQFF.

The rearrangement joins TRBV7-9 to TRBJ1-6, with D unresolved. Germline assignment: CDR1 SEHNR and CDR2 FQNEAQ (reference sequence). The length of the CDR3 is 13 residues. Trimming removed 10 bases from V and 3 bases from J, with 10 bases in between. CDR3 protein: CATSESYNSPLHF. The DNA of the CDR3 is TGTGCCACATCAGAAAGCTATAATTCACCCCTCCACTTT.

This chain links TRBV4-1 with TRBJ2-1; D is uncertain. V lost 0 bases and J 5 bases, leaving 17 bases between the germline ends. CDR1 is MGHRA, CDR2 YSYEKL, per germline. The CDR3 is made up of 17 amino acids. The CDR3 reads CASSQDHGALPNNEQFF. The CDR3 DNA is TGCGCCAGCAGCCAAGATCACGGTGCGTTACCAAACAATGAGCAGTTCTTC.

A single count supports this clone. The chain combines TRBV7-9 with TRBJ1-1; D might be TRBD1 (5 bases). CDR3 size: 11 residues. CDR1 and CDR2 from the germline V gene are SEHNR and FQNEAQ (reference sequence). V was pared by 8 bases and J by 6 bases, with 10 bases between. CDR3: CASGASAEAFF. The CDR3 coding sequence is TGTGCCAGCGGGGCCAGCGCTGAAGCTTTCTTT.

The chain couples TRBV29-1 to TRBJ2-7; D is perhaps TRBD1 or TRBD2 (5 bases each). Germline lookup yields CDR1 SQVTM and CDR2 ANQGSEA. The CDR3 has 13 residues. V was cut by 0 bases and J by 6 bases, with 12 bases left in between. The CDR3 nucleotides read TGCAGCGTTGAAGAAGGGTACGGGGCCGAGCAGTACTTC. Translating gives CSVEEGYGAEQYF.